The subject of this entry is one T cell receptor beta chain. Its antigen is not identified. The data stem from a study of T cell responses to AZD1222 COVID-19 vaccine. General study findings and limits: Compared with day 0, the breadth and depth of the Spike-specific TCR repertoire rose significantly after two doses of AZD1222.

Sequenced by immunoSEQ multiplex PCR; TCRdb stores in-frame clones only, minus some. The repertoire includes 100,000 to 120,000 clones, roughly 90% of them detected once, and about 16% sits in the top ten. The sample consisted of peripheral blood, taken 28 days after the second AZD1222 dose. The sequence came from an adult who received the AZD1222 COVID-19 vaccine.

CDR3 in DNA: TGCGCCAGCAGCTTGGAGGGTCACACCTACAATGAGCAGTTCTTC. Its translation: CASSLEGHTYNEQFF. The chain employs TRBV5-1 and TRBJ2-1; D gene uncertain. V gave up 0 bases and J gave up 2 bases, with 9 bases separating them. Germline-derived CDR1 and CDR2 are SGHRS and YFSETQ. The CDR3 loop spans 15 amino acids.